The rows below give T cell receptor beta chains drawn from one sample of a study of shared clonotypes between healthy human individuals. Data came from immunoSEQ multiplex PCR; TCRdb stores just in-frame clones and leaves some out. The data contain roughly 1,500,000 clones, 95% to 99% of them singletons. Sequenced sample: naive CD4+ T cells sorted from blood. The receptors derive from a man aged 25-45 years in good health. Each CDR3 is given with its conserved first and last residue. The D gene is left open where the match is weak. Clone size is stated in some rows and not others, as once, few, many or a class when expanded.

>-|TRBV7-3|TRBJ2-7|-
TGTGCCAGCAGCCCCCCGGGAAGCTACGAGCAGTACTTC
CASSPPGSYEQYF
>-|TRBV29-1|TRBJ2-7|-
TGCAGCGCTGACTGGGAATACGAGCAGTACTTC
CSADWEYEQYF
>-|TRBV18|TRBJ2-1|TRBD2
TGTGCCAGCTCACCAGGGAGGGTTGAAGAGCAGTTCTTC
CASSPGRVEEQFF
>-|TRBV15|TRBJ2-7|-
TGTGCCACCAGCAGAGATCACAGCCCGGGGGAGCAGTACTTC
CATSRDHSPGEQYF
>-|TRBV7-8|TRBJ1-2|-
TGTGCCAGCAGCGACTATGAGGGGGGCCGGGATGGCTACACCTTC
CASSDYEGGRDGYTF
>-|TRBV30|TRBJ1-1|-
TGTGCCTGGAATGTGGGGCAAACTGAAGCTTTCTTT
CAWNVGQTEAFF
>-|TRBV29-1|TRBJ2-3|-
TGCAGCGTTGAGGGTGGGCAGAGCATCAGCACAGATACGCAGTATTTT
CSVEGGQSISTDTQYF
>-|TRBV7-2|TRBJ2-5|-
TGTGCCAGCAGCTTAGCTACGGGCTTACAAGAGACCCAGTACTTC
CASSLATGLQETQYF
>-|TRBV15|TRBJ2-3|-
TGTGCCACCAGCAGAAGAGGGGCAGATACGCAGTATTTT
CATSRRGADTQYF
>-|TRBV7-9|TRBJ1-5|-
TGTGCCAGCAGCTCCCCGGCCTGGACCCTTAGCAATCAGCCCCAGCATTTT
CASSSPAWTLSNQPQHF
>-|TRBV18|TRBJ2-2|-
TGTGCCAGCTCACCCCTCTTCGGTCCTACGACGAACACCGGGGAGCTGTTTTTT
CASSPLFGPTTNTGELFF
>-|TRBV7-2|TRBJ2-3|-
TGTGCCAGCAGCCGTGGACTCCGCACAGATACGCAGTATTTT
CASSRGLRTDTQYF
>-|TRBV2|TRBJ2-1|-
TGTGCCAGCAAGATTCATGAGCAGTTCTTC
CASKIHEQFF
>once|TRBV10-2|TRBJ2-3|-
TGCGCCAGCAGTGTGACAGATACGCAGTATTTT
CASSVTDTQYF
>-|TRBV5-1|TRBJ2-3|TRBD1
TGCGCCAGCAGCTTGACGGGACAGGCCTTCACAGATACGCAGTATTTT
CASSLTGQAFTDTQYF
>-|TRBV9|TRBJ2-7|TRBD1
TGTGCCAGCAGCGTAGGGGGACAGGGGGCTTACGAGCAGTACTTC
CASSVGGQGAYEQYF
>once|TRBV29-1|TRBJ2-1|TRBD2
TGCAGCGTCGCACCCGGGGCGGGAGCTCATGAGCAGTTCTTC
CSVAPGAGAHEQFF
>-|TRBV7-9|TRBJ2-2|-
TGTGCCAGCAGTAGACTAGACACCGGGGAGCTGTTTTTT
CASSRLDTGELFF
>-|TRBV5-6|TRBJ1-3|-
TGTGCCAGCAGCTTGATAGAGGGGGGTCGGGTCAAGGATTTT
CASSLIEGGRVKDF
>-|TRBV18|TRBJ1-1|-
TGTGCCAGCTCACCGGAGACAGCTATGAACACTGAAGCTTTCTTT
CASSPETAMNTEAFF
>-|TRBV18|TRBJ2-3|-
TGTGCCAGCTCACCACCCAGCGGGAGCACAGATACGCAGTATTTT
CASSPPSGSTDTQYF
>once|TRBV30|TRBJ2-1|-
TGTGCCTACCTACTTGACACCCTTGAAAACAATGAGCAGTTCTTC
CAYLLDTLENNEQFF
>-|TRBV7-9|TRBJ2-3|-
TGTGCCAGCAGCTCCCGGTGGACTCGGGCAGATACGCAGTATTTT
CASSSRWTRADTQYF
>-|TRBV7-9|TRBJ2-2|-
TGTGCCAGCAGCCCTGGTCGCACCGGGGAGCTGTTTTTT
CASSPGRTGELFF
>-|TRBV5-4|TRBJ2-7|TRBD1
TGTGCCAGCAGCTTGCTCGTGGGACAGCCTTCCGAGCAGTACTTC
CASSLLVGQPSEQYF
>-|TRBV5-4|TRBJ1-4|-
TGTGCCAGCAGCTTGCAGGGAGTTGAAAAACTGTTTTTT
CASSLQGVEKLFF
>-|TRBV18|TRBJ2-7|TRBD1
TGTGCCAGCTCAACGGAGAGGGACAGGGCGCACGAGCAGTACTTC
CASSTERDRAHEQYF
>-|TRBV19|TRBJ1-5|-
TGTGCCAGTAGTATAAACAGGGATAGTCAGCCCCAGCATTTT
CASSINRDSQPQHF
>-|TRBV7-2|TRBJ1-5|-
TGTGCCAGCAGTCCCCCCCGGGCAGGGCCACATCAGCCCCAGCATTTT
CASSPPRAGPHQPQHF
>-|TRBV11-2|TRBJ2-5|TRBD1
TGTGCCAGCAGCTTAGACACGACAGGGCGGCTAGGGGAGACCCAGTACTTC
CASSLDTTGRLGETQYF
>-|TRBV27|TRBJ2-3|TRBD1
TGTGCCAGCAGTTTATTACGGACAGGGGGCCCAGATACGCAGTATTTT
CASSLLRTGGPDTQYF
>-|TRBV7-2|TRBJ1-5|TRBD1
TGTGCCAGCAGCAGGGACAGGGTCAGTCAGCCCCAGCATTTT
CASSRDRVSQPQHF
>-|TRBV30|TRBJ2-3|-
TGTGCCTGGAGTATTCGGGTAGATACGCAGTATTTT
CAWSIRVDTQYF
>-|TRBV5-1|TRBJ2-5|-
TGCGCCAGCAGCACGAATACAGGGCAAGAGACCCAGTACTTC
CASSTNTGQETQYF
>-|TRBV30|TRBJ2-7|-
TGTGCCTGGAGTTTCACCTACGAGCAGTACTTC
CAWSFTYEQYF
>-|TRBV5-5|TRBJ2-7|TRBD1
TGTGCCAGCAGCAGTTATGGGACCGGGACAGGGGTCTCCTACGAGCAGTACTTC
CASSSYGTGTGVSYEQYF
>-|TRBV18|TRBJ1-2|-
TGTGCCAGCTCACCTTCCGTGGACACGACTAACTATGGCTACACCTTC
CASSPSVDTTNYGYTF
>-|TRBV4-3|TRBJ2-7|-
TGCGCCAGCAGCCAAGAAGGGACAAACGAAGCCTACGAGCAGTACTTC
CASSQEGTNEAYEQYF
>once|TRBV28|TRBJ2-3|-
TGTGCCAGCAGAAGTTTATCTGGGCCCAGCACAGATACGCAGTATTTT
CASRSLSGPSTDTQYF
>-|TRBV9|TRBJ2-1|-
TGTGCCAGCAGCGGGGGACCGCGGAATTACGAGCAGTTCTTC
CASSGGPRNYEQFF
>-|TRBV19|TRBJ1-2|TRBD1
TGTGCCAGTACCAGACAACAGGGGGTGAATGGCTACACCTTC
CASTRQQGVNGYTF
>-|TRBV10-2|TRBJ2-1|TRBD2
TGCGCCAGCAGTGCAGCGGGAGGATCCTACAATGAGCAGTTCTTC
CASSAAGGSYNEQFF
>-|TRBV6-5|TRBJ2-5|-
TGTGCCAGCAGTTACGACAGACCAAGAGAGACCCAGTACTTC
CASSYDRPRETQYF
>-|TRBV5-1|TRBJ2-1|TRBD1
TGCGCCAGCAGCGCTTTAACAGGGGACCGAATCTACAATGAGCAGTTCTTC
CASSALTGDRIYNEQFF